The 3 T cell receptor beta chains reported below all come from one sample, sequenced in a study of technical replicates of blood from several donors. Clones were read by immunoSEQ multiplex PCR, and TCRdb kept only the in-frame ones, dropping some. The sample shows tens of thousands of clones, roughly 90% of them seen only once. What was sequenced was PBMCs. Source of these receptors: a human donor in good health. Some clones in this sample may be carry-over from other donors' samples.

This clone came up once. The chain uses TRBV11-3 and TRBJ2-2; TRBD2 matches at 11 bases. Trimming cost V 9 bases and J 5 bases; bases outside gene matches: 5. The CDR3 is 14 amino acids. Germline values: CDR1 SGHNT, CDR2 YENEEA. The CDR3 protein is CASSGGADTGELFF. CDR3 DNA: TGTGCCAGTAGCGGGGGGGCCGATACCGGGGAGCTGTTTTTT.

The V and J genes are TRBV9 and TRBJ2-1, with 7 positions matching TRBD2. Germline V gene data show CDR1 as SGDLS and CDR2 as YYNGEE. The CDR3 loop spans 15 amino acids. V trimming: 4 bases; J trimming: 5 bases; junction bases outside the gene matches: 9. The CDR3 DNA reads as TGTGCCAGCAGCCCACGGGCTAGCGGTAACAATGAGCAGTTCTTC. This translates into CASSPRASGNNEQFF.

With regard to this clone: The same CDR3 is also encoded by other DNA sequences in this sample. The genes are TRBV2 and TRBJ2-5; 13 positions agree with TRBD2. CDR1 and CDR2 from the germline V gene are SNHLY and FYNNEI. V shed 6 bases, J shed 2 bases, and the junction held 3 bases outside the gene matches. The CDR3 sequence is 15 residues long. The CDR3 protein is CASSRTSGGQETQYF. CDR3 nucleotides: TGTGCCAGCAGCCGGACTAGCGGGGGTCAAGAGACCCAGTACTTC.